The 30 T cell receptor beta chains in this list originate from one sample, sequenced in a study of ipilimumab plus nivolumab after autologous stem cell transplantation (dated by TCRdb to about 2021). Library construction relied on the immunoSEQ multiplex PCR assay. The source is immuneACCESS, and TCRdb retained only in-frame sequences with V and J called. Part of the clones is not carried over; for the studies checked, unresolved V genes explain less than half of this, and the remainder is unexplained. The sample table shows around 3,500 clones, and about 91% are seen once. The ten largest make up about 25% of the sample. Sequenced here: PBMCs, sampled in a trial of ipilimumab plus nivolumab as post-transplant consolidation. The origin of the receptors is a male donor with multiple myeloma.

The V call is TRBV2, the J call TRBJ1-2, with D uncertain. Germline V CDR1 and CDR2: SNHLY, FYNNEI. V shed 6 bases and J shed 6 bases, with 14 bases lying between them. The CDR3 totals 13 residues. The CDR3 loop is CASRVLNLDGYTF. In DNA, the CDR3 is TGTGCCAGCAGAGTACTTAACCTTGATGGCTACACCTTC.

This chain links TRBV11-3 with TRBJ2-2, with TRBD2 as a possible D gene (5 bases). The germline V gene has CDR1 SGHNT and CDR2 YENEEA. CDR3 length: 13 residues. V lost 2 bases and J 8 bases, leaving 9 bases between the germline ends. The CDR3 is CASSLTGRGELFF. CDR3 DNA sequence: TGTGCCAGCAGCTTAACGGGAAGGGGGGAGCTGTTTTTT.

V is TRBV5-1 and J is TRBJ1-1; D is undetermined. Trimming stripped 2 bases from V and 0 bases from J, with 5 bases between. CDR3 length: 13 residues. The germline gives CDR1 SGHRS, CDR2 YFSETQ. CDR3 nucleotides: TGCGCCAGCAGCTTAAGTATGAACACTGAAGCTTTCTTT. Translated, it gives CASSLSMNTEAFF.

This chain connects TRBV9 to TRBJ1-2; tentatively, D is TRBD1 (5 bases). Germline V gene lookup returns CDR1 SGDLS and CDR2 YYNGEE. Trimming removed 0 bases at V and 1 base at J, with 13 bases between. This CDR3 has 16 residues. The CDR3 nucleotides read TGTGCCAGCAGCGTAGGGTCCCGGGGGAGTAACTATGGCTACACCTTC. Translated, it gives CASSVGSRGSNYGYTF. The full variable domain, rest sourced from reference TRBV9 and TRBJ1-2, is DSGVTQTPKHLITATGQRVTLRCSPRSGDLSVYWYQQSLDQGLQFLIQYYNGEERAKGNILERFSAQQFPDLHSELNLSSLELGDSALYFCASSVGSRGSNYGYTFGSGTRLTVV.

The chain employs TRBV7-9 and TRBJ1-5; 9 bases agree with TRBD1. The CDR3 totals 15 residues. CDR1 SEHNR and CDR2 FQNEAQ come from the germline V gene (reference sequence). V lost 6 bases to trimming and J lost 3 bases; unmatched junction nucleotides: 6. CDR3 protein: CASSWGQGYNQPQHF. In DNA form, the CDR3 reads TGTGCCAGCAGTTGGGGACAGGGCTACAATCAGCCCCAGCATTTT.

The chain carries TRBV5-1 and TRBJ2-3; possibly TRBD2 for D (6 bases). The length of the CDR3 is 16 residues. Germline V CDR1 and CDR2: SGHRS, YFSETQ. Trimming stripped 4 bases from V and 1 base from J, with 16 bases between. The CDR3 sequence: CASSPGLPYGTDTQYF. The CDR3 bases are TGCGCCAGCAGCCCGGGACTCCCTTATGGCACAGATACGCAGTATTTT.

CDR3 sequence (DNA): TGTGCCAGCAGTCTCCTTTGGCCAGCTAACTATGGCTACACCTTC. It codes for CASSLLWPANYGYTF. The genes are TRBV6-5 and TRBJ1-2; no reliable D call. V was cut by 5 bases and J by 0 bases, with 13 bases left in between. Germline CDR1 is MNHEY and CDR2 is SVGAGI. The CDR3 extends over 15 amino acids.

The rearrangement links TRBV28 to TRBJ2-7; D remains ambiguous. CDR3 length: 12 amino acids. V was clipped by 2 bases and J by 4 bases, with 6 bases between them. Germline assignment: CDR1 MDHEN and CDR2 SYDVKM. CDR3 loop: CASSLTKYEQYF. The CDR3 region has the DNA TGTGCCAGCAGTTTAACTAAGTACGAGCAGTACTTC.

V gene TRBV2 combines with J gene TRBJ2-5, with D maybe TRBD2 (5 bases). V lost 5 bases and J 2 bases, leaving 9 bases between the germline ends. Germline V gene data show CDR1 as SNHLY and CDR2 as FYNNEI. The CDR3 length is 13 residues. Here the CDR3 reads CASSRGWQETQYF. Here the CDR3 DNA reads TGTGCCAGCAGTCGAGGGTGGCAAGAGACCCAGTACTTC.

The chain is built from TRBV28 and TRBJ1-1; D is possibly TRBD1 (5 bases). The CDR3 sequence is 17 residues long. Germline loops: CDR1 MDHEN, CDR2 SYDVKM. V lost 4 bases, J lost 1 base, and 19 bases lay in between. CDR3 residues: CASSSPGRGGSNTEAFF. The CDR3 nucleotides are TGTGCCAGCAGTTCCCCCGGACGGGGGGGGTCGAACACTGAAGCTTTCTTT. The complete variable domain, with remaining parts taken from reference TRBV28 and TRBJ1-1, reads DVKVTQSSRYLVKRTGEKVFLECVQDMDHENMFWYRQDPGLGLRLIYFSYDVKMKEKGDIPEGYSVSREKKERFSLILESASTNQTSMYLCASSSPGRGGSNTEAFFGQGTRLTVV.

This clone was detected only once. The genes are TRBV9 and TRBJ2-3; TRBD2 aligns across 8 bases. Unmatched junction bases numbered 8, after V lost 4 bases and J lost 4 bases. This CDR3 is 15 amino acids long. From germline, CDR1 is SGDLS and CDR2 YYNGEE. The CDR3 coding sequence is TGTGCCAGCAGCCTTTCCTTCGGGAGGGCAGATACGCAGTATTTT. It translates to CASSLSFGRADTQYF. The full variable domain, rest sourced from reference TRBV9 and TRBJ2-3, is DSGVTQTPKHLITATGQRVTLRCSPRSGDLSVYWYQQSLDQGLQFLIQYYNGEERAKGNILERFSAQQFPDLHSELNLSSLELGDSALYFCASSLSFGRADTQYFGPGTRLTVL.

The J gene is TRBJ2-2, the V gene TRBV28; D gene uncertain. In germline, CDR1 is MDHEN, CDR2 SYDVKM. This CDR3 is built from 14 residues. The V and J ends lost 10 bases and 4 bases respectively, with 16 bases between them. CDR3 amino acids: CATLSSTITGELFF. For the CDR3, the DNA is TGTGCCACCCTGAGTAGTACTATCACCGGGGAGCTGTTTTTT.

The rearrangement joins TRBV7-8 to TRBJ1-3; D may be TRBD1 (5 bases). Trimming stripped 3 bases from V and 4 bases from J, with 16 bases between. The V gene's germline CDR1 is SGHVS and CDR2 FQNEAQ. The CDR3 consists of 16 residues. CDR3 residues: CASSFHEGYIGNTIYF. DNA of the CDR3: TGTGCCAGCAGCTTCCACGAGGGGTATATAGGAAACACCATATATTTT.

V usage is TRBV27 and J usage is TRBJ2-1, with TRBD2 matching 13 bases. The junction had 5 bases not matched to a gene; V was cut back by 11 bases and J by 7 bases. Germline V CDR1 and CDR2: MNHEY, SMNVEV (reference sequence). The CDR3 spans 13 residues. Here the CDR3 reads CASRTSGSNEQFF. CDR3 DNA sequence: TGTGCCTCCCGGACTAGCGGGAGTAATGAGCAGTTCTTC.

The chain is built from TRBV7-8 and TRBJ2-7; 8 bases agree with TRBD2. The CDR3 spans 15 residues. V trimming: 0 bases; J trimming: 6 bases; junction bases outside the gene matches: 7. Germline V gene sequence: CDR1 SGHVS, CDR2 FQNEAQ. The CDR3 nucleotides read TGTGCCAGCAGCTTAGCTGCAGCGGGAGAATCCGAGCAGTACTTC. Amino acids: CASSLAAAGESEQYF.

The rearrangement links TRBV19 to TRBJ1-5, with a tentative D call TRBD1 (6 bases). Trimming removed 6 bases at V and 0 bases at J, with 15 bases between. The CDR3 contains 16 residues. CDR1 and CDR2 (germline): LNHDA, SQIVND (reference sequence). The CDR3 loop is CASRTTGRNSNQPQHF. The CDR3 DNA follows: TGTGCCAGTAGAACTACAGGGAGAAATAGCAATCAGCCCCAGCATTTT.

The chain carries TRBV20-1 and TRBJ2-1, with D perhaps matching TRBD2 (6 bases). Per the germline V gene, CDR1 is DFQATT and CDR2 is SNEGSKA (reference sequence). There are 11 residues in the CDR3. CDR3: CSSLAYNEQFF. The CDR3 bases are TGCAGCAGCCTAGCGTACAATGAGCAGTTCTTC.

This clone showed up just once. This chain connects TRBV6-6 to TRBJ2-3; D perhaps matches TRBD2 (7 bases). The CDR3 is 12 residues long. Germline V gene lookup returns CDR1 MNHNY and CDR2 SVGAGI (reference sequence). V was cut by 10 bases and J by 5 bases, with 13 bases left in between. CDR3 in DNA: TGTGCCATGGGGGGGGGCGGAGATACGCAGTATTTT. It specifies CAMGGGGDTQYF.

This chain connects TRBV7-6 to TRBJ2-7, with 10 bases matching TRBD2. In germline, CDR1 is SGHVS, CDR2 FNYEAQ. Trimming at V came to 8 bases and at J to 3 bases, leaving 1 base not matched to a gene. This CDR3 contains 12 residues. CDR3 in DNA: TGTGCCAGCGGACTAGCGGTCTACGAGCAGTACTTC. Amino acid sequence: CASGLAVYEQYF.

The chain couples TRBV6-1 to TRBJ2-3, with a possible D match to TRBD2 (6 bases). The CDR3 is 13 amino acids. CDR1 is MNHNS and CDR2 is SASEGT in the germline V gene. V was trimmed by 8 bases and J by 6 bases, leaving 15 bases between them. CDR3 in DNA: TGTGCCAGCTCGGACTACCTACAGGATACGCAGTATTTT. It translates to CASSDYLQDTQYF.

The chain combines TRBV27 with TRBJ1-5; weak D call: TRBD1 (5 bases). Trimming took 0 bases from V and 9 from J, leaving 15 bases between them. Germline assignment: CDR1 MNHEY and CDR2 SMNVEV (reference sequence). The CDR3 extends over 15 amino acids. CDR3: CASSLSGQAGTPQHF. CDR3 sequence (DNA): TGTGCCAGCAGTTTATCGGGGCAGGCCGGGACGCCCCAGCATTTT.

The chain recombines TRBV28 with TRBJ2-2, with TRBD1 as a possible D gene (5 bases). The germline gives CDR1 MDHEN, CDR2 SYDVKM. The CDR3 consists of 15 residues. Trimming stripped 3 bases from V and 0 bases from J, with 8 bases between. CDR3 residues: CASSFQGANTGELFF. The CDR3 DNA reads TGTGCCAGCAGTTTTCAGGGCGCGAACACCGGGGAGCTGTTTTTT.

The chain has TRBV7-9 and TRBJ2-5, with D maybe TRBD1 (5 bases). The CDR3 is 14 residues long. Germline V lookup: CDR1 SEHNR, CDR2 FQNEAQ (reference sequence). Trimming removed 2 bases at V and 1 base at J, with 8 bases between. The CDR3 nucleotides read TGTGCCAGCAGCTTAAGGGGCCCCCAAGAGACCCAGTACTTC. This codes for CASSLRGPQETQYF.

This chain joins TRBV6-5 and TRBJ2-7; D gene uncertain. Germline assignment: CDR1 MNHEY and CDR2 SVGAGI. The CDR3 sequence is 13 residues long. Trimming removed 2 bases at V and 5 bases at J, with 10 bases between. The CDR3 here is CASSYVASDEQYF. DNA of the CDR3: TGTGCCAGCAGTTACGTCGCCTCGGACGAGCAGTACTTC.

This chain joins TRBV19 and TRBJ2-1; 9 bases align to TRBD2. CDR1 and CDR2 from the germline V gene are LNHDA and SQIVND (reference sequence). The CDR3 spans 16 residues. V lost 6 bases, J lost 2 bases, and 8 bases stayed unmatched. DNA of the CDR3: TGTGCCAGTAGACCCGGACTAGCGAGAGCCTACAATGAGCAGTTCTTC. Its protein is CASRPGLARAYNEQFF.

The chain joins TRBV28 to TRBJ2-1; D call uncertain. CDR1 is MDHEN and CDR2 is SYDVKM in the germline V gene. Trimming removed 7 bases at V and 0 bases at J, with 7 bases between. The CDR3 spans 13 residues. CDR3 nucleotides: TGTGCCAGCACGGTTAGCTCCTACAATGAGCAGTTCTTC. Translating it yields CASTVSSYNEQFF.

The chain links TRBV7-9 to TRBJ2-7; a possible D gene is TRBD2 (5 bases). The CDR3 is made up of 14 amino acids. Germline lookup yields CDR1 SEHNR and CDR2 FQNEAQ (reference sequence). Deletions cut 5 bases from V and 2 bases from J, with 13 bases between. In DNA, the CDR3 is TGTGCCAGCAGCCGGGTTAGCGCGGCCTACGAGCAGTACTTC. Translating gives CASSRVSAAYEQYF.

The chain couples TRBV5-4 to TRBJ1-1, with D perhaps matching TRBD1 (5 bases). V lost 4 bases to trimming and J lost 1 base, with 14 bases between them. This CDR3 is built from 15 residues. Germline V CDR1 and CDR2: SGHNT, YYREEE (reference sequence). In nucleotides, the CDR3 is TGTGCCAGCAGCCCGGGGGGGGTCGGGAACACTGAAGCTTTCTTT. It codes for CASSPGGVGNTEAFF.

This CDR3 reads CATSRSATDTQYF. The CDR3 DNA reads as TGTGCCACCAGCAGAAGCGCCACGGATACGCAGTATTTT. The chain couples TRBV15 to TRBJ2-3; no firm D call. Germline V lookup: CDR1 LNHNV, CDR2 YYDKDF (reference sequence). CDR3 size: 13 residues. Trimming pared 2 bases from V and 6 bases from J, leaving 9 bases between.

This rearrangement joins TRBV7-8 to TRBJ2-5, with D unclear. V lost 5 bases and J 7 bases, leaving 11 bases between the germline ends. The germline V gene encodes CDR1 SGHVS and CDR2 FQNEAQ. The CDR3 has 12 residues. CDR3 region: CASSAWRGTQYF. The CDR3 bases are TGTGCCAGCAGCGCCTGGCGAGGGACCCAGTACTTC.